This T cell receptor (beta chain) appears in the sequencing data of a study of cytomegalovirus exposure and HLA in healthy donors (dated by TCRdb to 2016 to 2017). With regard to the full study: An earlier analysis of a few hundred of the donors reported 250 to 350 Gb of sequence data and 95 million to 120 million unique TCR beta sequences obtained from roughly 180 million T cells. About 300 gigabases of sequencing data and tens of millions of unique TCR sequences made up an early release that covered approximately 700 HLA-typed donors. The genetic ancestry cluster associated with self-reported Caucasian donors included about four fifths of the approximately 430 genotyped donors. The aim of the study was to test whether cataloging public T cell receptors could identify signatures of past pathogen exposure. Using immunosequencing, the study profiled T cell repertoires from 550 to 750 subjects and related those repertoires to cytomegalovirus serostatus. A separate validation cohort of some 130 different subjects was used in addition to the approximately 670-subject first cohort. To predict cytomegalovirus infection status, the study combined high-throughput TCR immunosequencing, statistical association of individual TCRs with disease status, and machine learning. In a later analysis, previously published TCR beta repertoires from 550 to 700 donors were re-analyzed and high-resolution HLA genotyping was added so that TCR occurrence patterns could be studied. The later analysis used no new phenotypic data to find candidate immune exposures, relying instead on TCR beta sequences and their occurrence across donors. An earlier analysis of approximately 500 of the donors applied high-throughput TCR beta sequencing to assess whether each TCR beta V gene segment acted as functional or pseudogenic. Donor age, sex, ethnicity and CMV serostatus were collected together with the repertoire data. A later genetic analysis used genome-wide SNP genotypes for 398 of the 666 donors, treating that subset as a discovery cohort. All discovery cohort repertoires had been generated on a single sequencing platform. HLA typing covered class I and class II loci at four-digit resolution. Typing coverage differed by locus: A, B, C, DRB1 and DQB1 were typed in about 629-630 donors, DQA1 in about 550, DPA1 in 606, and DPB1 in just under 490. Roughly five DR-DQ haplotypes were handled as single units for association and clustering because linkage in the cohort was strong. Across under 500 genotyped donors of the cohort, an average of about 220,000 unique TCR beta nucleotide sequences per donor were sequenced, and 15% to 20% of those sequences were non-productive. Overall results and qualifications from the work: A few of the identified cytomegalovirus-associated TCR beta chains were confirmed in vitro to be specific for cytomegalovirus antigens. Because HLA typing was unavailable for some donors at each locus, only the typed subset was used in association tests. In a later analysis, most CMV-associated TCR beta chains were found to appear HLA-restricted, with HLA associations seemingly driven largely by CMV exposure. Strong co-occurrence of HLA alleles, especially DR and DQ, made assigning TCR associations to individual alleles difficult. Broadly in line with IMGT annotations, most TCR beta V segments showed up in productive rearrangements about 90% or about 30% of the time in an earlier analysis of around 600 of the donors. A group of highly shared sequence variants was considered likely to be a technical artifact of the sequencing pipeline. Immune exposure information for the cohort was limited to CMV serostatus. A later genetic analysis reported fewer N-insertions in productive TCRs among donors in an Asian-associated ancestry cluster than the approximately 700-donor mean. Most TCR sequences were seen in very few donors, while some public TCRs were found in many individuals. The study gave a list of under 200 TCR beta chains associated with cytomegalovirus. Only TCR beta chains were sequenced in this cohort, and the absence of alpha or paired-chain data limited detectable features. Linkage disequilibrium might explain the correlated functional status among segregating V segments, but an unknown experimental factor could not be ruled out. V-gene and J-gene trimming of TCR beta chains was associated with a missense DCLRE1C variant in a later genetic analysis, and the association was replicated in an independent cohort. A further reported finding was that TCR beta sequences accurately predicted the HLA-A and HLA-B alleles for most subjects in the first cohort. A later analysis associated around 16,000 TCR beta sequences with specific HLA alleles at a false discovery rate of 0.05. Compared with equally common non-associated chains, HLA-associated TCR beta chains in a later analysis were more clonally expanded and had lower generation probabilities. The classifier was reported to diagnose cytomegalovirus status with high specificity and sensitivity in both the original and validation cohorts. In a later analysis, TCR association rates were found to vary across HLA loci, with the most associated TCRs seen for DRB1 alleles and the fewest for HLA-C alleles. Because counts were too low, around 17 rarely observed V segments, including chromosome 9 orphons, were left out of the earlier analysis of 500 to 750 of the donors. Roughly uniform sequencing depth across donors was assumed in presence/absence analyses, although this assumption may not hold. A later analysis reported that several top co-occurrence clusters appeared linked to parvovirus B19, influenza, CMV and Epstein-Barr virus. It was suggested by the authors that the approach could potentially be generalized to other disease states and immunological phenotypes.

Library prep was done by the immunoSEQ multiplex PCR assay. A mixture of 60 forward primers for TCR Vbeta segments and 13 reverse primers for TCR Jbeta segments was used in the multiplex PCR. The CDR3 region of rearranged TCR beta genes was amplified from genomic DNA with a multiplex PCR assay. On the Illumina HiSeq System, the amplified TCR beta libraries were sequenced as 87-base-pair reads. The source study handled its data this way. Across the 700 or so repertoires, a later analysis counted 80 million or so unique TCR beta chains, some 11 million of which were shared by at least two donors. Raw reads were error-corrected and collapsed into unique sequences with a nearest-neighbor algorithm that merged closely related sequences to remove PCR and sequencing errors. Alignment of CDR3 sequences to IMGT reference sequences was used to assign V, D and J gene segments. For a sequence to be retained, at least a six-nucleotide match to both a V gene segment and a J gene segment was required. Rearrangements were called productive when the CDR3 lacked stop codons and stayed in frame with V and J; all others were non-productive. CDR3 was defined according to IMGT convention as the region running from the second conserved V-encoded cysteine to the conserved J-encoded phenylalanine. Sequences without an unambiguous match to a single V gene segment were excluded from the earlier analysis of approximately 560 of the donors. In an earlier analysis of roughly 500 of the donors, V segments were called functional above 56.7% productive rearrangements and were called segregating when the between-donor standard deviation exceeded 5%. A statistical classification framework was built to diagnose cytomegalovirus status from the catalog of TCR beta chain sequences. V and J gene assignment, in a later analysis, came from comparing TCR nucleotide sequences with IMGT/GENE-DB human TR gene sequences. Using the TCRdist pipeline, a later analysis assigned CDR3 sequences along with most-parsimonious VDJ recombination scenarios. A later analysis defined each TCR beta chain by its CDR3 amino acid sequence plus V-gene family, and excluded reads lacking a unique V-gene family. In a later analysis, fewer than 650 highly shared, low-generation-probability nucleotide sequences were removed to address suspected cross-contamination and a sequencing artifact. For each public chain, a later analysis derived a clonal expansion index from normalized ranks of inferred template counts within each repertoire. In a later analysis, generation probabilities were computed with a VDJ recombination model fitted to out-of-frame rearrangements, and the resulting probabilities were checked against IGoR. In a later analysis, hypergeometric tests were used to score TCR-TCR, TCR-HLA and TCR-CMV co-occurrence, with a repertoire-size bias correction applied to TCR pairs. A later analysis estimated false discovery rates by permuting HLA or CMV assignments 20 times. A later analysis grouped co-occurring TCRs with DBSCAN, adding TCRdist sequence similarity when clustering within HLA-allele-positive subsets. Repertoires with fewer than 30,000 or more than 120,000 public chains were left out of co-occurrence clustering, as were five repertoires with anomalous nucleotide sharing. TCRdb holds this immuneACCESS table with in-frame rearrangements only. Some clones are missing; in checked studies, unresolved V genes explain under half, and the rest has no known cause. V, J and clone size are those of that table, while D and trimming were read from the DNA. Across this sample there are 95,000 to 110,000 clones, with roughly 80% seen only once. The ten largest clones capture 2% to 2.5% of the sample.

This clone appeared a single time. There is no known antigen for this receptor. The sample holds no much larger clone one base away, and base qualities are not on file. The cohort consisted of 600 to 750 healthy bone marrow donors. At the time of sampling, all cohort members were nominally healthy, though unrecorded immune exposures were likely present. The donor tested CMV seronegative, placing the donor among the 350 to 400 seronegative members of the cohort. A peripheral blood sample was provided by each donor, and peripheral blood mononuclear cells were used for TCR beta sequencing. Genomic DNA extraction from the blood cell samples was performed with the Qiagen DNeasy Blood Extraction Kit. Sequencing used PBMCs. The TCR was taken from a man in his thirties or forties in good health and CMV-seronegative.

The DNA sequence is TGTGCCAGCAGCTGGGGCAGCTTAAACACCGGGGAGCTGTTTTTT. It specifies CASSWGSLNTGELFF. The chain was built from TRBV28 and TRBJ2-2; the D segment could be TRBD1, given 5 matching bases. V gives up 6 bases and J gives up 2 bases, and the segment between their germline ends measures 13 bases. From its cysteine to its phenylalanine, the CDR3 spans 15 amino acids. The kept DNA is CDR3 alone, 45 bases in frame from the first base. Looking up the germline V gene yields CDR1 MDHEN and CDR2 SYDVKM.